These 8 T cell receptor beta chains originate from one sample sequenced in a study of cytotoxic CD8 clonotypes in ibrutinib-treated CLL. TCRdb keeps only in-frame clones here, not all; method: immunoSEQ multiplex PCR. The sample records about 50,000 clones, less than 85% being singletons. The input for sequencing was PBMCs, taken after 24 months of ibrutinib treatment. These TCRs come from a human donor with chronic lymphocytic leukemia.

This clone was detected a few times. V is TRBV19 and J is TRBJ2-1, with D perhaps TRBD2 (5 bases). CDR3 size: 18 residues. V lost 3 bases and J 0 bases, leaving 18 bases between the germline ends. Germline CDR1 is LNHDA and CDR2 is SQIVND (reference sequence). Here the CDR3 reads CASSIFTRGGLSYNEQFF. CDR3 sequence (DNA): TGTGCCAGTAGTATCTTCACCCGAGGAGGCCTCTCCTACAATGAGCAGTTCTTC. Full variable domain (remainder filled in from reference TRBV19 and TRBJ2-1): DGGITQSPKYLFRKEGQNVTLSCEQNLNHDAMYWYRQDPGQGLRLIYYSQIVNDFQKGDIAEGYSVSREKKESFPLTVTSAQKNPTAFYLCASSIFTRGGLSYNEQFFGPGTRLTVL.

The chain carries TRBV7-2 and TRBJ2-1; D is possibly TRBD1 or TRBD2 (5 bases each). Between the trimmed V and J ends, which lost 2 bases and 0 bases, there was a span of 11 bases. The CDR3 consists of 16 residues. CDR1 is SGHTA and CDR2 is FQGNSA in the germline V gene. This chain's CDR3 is CASSLHGGVSYNEQFF. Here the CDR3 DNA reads TGTGCCAGCAGCTTACATGGGGGAGTCTCCTACAATGAGCAGTTCTTC.

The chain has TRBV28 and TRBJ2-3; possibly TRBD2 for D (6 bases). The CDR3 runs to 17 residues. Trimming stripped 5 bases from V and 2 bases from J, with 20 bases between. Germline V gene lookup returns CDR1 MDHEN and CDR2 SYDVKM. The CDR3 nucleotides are TGTGCCAGCAGTCCCCCCGTAGCGGTGGCCTCCACAGATACGCAGTATTTT. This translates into CASSPPVAVASTDTQYF.

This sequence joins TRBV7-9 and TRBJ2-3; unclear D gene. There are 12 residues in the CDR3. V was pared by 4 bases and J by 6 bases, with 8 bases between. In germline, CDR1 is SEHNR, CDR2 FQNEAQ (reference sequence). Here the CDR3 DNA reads TGTGCCAGCAGCTCCTCCGGGGATACGCAGTATTTT. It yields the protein CASSSSGDTQYF.

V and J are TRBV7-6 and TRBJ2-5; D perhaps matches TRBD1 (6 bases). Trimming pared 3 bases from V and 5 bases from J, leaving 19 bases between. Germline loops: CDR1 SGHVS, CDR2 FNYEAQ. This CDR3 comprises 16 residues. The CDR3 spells CASSLETGKRGETQYF. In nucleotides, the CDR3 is TGTGCCAGCAGCTTGGAGACAGGAAAAAGGGGGGAGACCCAGTACTTC.

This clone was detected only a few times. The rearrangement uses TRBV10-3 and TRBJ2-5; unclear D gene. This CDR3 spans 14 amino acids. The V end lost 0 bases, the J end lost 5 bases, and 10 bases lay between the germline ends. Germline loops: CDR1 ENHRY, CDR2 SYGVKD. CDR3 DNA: TGTGCCATCAGTGAGTCTGTACGGGTTGAGACCCAGTACTTC. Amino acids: CAISESVRVETQYF.

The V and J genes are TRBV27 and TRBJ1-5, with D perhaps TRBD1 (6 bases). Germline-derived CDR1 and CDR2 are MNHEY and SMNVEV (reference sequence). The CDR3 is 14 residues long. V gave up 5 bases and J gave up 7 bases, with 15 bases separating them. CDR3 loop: CASSPNGRGQPQHF. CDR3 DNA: TGTGCCAGCAGTCCCAACGGCAGGGGCCAGCCCCAGCATTTT.

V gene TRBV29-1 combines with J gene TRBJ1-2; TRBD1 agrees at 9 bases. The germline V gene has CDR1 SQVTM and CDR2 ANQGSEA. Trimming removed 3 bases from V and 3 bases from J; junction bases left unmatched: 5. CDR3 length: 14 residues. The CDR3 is CSVEGTGLDYGYTF. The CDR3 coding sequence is TGCAGCGTTGAGGGGACAGGGCTGGACTATGGCTACACCTTC.